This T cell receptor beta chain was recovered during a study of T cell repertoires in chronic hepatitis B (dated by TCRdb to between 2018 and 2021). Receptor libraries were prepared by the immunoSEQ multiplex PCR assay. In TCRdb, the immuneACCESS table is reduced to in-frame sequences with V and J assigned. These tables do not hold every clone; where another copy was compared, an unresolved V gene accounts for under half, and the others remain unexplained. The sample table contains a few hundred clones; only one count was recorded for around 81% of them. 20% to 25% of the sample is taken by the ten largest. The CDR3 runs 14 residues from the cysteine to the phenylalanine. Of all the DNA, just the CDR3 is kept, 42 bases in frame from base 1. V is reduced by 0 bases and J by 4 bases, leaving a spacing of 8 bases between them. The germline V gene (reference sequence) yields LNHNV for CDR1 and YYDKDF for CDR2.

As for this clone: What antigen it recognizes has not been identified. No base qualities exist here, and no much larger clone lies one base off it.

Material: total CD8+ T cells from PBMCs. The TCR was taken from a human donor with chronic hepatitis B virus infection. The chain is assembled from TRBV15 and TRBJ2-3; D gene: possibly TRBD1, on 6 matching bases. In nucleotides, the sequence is TGTGCCACCAGCAGAGAGGGGGCCGCAGATACGCAGTATTTT. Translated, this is CATSREGAADTQYF.